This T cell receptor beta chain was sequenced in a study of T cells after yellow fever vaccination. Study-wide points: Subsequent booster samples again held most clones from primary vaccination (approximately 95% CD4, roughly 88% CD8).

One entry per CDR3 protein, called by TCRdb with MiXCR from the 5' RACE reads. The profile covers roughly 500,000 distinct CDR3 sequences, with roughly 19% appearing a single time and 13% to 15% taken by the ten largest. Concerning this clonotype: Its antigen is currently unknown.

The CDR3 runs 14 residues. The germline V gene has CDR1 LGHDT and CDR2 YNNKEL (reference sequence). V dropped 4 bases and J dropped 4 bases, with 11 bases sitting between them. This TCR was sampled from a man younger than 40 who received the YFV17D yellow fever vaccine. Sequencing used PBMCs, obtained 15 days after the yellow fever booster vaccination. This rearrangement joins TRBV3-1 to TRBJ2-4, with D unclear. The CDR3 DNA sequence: TGTGCCAGCAGCCCGATCGGCGAAAAAAACATTCAGTACTTC. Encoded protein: CASSPIGEKNIQYF. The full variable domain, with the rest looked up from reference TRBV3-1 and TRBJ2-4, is DTAVSQTPKYLVTQMGNDKSIKCEQNLGHDTMYWYKQDSKKFLKIMFSYNNKELIINETVPNRFSPKSPDKAHLNLHINSLELGDSAVYFCASSPIGEKNIQYFGAGTRLSVL.